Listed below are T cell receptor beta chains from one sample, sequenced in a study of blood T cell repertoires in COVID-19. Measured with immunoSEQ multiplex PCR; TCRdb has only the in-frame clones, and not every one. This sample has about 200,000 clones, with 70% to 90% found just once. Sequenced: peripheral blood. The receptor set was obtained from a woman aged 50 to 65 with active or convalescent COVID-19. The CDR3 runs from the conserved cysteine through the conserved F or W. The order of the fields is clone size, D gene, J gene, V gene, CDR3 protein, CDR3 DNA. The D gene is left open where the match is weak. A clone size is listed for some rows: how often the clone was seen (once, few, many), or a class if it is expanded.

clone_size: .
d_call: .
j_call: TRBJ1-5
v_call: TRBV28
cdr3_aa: CADSCSVRSPQRSNQPQHF
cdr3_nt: TGTGCCGATTCCTGTAGCGTAAGGTCGCCACAAAGAAGCAATCAGCCCCAGCATTTT

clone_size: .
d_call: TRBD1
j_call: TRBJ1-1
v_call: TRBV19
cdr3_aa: CASSQTGVRTEAFF
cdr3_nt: TGTGCCAGTAGCCAGACAGGGGTGAGGACTGAAGCTTTCTTT

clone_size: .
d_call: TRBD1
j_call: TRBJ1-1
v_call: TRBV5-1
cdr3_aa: CASTPGTVNTEAFF
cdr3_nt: TGCGCCAGCACCCCCGGGACAGTGAACACTGAAGCTTTCTTT

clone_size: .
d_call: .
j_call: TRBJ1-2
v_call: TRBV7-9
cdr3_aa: CASSSLGTGPYYGYTF
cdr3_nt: TGTGCCAGCAGCTCCTTGGGAACAGGACCGTACTATGGCTACACCTTC

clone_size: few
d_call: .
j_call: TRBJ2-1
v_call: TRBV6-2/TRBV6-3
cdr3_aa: CASSYDTTKEQFF
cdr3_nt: TGTGCCAGCAGTTACGATACTACCAAGGAGCAGTTCTTC

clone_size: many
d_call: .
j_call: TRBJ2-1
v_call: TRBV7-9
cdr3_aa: CASSEQGTGGLAGGDEQFF
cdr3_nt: TGTGCCAGCAGCGAACAAGGGACAGGGGGCCTAGCGGGAGGTGATGAGCAGTTCTTC

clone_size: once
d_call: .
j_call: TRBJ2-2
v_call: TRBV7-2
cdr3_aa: CASSLEGPGELFF
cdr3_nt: TGTGCCAGCAGCTTAGAGGGGCCCGGGGAGCTGTTTTTT

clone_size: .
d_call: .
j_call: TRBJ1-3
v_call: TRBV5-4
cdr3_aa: CASSLIPVSGNTIYF
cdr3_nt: TGTGCCAGCAGCTTGATTCCAGTGTCGGGAAACACCATATATTTT

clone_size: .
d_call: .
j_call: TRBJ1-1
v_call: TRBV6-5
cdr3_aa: CASSPRVSNTEAFF
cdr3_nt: TGTGCCAGCAGCCCGAGAGTTTCGAACACTGAAGCTTTCTTT

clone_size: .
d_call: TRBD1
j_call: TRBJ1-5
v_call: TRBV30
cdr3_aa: CAWSGKTGGKTQPQHF
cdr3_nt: TGTGCCTGGAGTGGAAAGACAGGGGGAAAAACTCAGCCCCAGCATTTT

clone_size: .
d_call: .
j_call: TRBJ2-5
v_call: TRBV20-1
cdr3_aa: CSASKGEAWTKETQYF
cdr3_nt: TGCAGTGCCAGTAAGGGTGAAGCCTGGACTAAAGAGACCCAGTACTTC

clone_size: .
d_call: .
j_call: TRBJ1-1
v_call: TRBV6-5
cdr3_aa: CASRDLRSTEAFF
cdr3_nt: TGTGCCAGCAGGGATCTAAGGAGCACTGAAGCTTTCTTT

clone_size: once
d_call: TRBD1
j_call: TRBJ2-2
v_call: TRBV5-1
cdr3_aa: CASSSYRGDTGELFF
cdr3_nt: TGCGCCAGCAGCTCCTACAGGGGTGATACCGGGGAGCTGTTTTTT

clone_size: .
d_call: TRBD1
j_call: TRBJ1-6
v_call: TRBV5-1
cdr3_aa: CASSVTGGNSPLHF
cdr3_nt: TGCGCCAGCAGCGTAACAGGGGGAAATTCACCCCTCCACTTT

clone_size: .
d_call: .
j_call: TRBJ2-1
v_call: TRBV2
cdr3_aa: CASSAGRSSYNEQFF
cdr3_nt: TGTGCCAGCAGTGCTGGAAGGAGCTCCTACAATGAGCAGTTCTTC

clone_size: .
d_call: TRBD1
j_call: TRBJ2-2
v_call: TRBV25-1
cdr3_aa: CASSKGQGFTGELFF
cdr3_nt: TGTGCCAGCAGTAAAGGACAGGGGTTCACCGGGGAGCTGTTTTTT

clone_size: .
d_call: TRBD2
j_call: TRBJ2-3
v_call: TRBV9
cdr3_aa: CASRGGRVADTQYF
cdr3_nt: TGTGCCAGCCGCGGGGGGCGCGTAGCAGATACGCAGTATTTT

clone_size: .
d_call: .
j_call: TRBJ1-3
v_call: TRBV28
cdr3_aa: CATRTVGNTIYF
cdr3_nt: TGTGCCACCCGGACAGTCGGAAACACCATATATTTT

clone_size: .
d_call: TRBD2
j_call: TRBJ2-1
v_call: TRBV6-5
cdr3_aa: CASRSGGARNEQFF
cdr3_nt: TGTGCCAGCAGATCCGGGGGGGCGAGAAATGAGCAGTTCTTC

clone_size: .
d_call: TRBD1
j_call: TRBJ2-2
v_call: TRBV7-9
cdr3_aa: CASSYGTGRANTGELFF
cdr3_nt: TGTGCCAGCAGCTACGGGACAGGCCGCGCGAACACCGGGGAGCTGTTTTTT

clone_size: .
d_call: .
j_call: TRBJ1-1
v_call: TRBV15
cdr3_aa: CATSRTLVNTEAFF
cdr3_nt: TGTGCCACCAGCAGAACGCTAGTGAACACTGAAGCTTTCTTT

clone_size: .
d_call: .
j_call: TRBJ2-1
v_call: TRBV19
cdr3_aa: CASSPLSTRLFAEQFF
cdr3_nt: TGTGCCAGTAGTCCCCTCTCGACGAGACTCTTCGCTGAGCAGTTCTTC

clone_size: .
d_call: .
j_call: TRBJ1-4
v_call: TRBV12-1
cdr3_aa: CASSFSGSEKLFF
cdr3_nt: TGTGCCAGCAGCTTTTCAGGTTCTGAAAAACTGTTTTTT

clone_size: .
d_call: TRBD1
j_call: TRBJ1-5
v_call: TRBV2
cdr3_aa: CASRDRANQPQHF
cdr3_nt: TGTGCCAGCCGGGACAGGGCTAATCAGCCCCAGCATTTT

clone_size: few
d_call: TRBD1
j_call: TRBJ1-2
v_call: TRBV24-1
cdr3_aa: CATQDRGYGYTF
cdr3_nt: TGTGCCACCCAGGACAGGGGATATGGCTACACCTTC

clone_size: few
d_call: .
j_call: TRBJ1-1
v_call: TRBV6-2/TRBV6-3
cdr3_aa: CASSTSRGRGNTEAFF
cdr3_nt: TGTGCCAGCAGCACTTCCCGGGGCAGGGGGAACACTGAAGCTTTCTTT

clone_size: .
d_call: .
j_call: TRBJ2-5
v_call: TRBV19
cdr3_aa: CASSWTPQYQETQYF
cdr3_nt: TGTGCCAGTAGTTGGACACCACAGTACCAAGAGACCCAGTACTTC

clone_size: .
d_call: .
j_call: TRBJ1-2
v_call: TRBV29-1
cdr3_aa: CSVADQGRIGGYTF
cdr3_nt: TGCAGCGTTGCAGACCAGGGGAGAATTGGTGGCTACACCTTC

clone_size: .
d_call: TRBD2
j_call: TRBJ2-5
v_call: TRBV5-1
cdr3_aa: CASSRLAGGPQETQYF
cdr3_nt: TGCGCCAGCAGTCGACTAGCGGGGGGTCCCCAAGAGACCCAGTACTTC

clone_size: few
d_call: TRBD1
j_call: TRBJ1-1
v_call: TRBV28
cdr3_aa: CASSAAGGAWTEAFF
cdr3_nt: TGTGCCAGCAGTGCCGCAGGGGGCGCGTGGACTGAAGCTTTCTTT

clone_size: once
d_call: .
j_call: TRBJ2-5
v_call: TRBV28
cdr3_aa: CASSLVFRETQYF
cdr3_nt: TGTGCCAGCAGTTTGGTATTTCGGGAGACCCAGTACTTC

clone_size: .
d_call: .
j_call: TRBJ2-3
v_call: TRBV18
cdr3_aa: CASSPWGPSTDTQYF
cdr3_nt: TGTGCCAGCTCACCATGGGGGCCCAGCACAGATACGCAGTATTTT

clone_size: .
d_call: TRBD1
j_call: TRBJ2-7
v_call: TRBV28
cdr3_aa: CASRSTGGRHEQYF
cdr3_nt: TGTGCCAGCAGATCCACAGGGGGCCGCCACGAGCAGTACTTC

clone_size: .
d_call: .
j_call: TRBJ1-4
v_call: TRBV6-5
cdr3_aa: CASSPRRGEKLFF
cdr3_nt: TGTGCCAGCAGCCCCCGACGCGGTGAAAAACTGTTTTTT

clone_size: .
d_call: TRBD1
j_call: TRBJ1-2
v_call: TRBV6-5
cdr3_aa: CAGHGGQGYGYTF
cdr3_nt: TGTGCCGGCCACGGGGGACAGGGTTATGGCTACACCTTC

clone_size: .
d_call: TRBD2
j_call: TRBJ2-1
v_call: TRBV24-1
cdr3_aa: CATSDWRGAGNEQFF
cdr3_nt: TGTGCCACCAGTGATTGGCGGGGGGCGGGCAATGAGCAGTTCTTC

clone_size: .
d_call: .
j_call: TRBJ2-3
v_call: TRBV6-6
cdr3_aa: CASRVDPSTDTQYF
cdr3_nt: TGTGCCAGCCGGGTCGATCCTAGCACAGATACGCAGTATTTT

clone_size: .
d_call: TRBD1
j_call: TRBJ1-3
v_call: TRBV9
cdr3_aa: CASSVTGTASGNTIYF
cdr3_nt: TGTGCCAGCAGCGTAACAGGGACAGCCTCTGGAAACACCATATATTTT

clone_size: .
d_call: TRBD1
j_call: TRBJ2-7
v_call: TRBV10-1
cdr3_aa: CASSGRDSYEQYF
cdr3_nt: TGCGCCAGCAGTGGCCGGGACAGCTACGAGCAGTACTTC

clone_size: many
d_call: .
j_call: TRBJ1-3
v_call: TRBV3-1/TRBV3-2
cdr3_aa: CASSPREEGNTIYF
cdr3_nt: TGTGCCAGCAGCCCCAGGGAGGAAGGGAACACCATATATTTT

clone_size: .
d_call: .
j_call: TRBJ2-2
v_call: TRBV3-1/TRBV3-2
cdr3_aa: CASSQVSGGNTGELFF
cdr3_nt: TGTGCCAGCAGCCAAGTTTCCGGGGGGAACACCGGGGAGCTGTTTTTT

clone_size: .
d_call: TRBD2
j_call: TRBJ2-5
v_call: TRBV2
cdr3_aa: CASRTTGTSVPPQYF
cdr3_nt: TGTGCCAGCAGGACCACCGGGACTAGCGTACCTCCCCAGTACTTC

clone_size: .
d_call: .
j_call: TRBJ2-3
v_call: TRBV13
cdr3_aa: CASSLSSRYLEGREDTQYF
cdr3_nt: TGTGCCAGCAGCTTATCCTCCCGATACCTGGAGGGCCGAGAAGATACGCAGTATTTT

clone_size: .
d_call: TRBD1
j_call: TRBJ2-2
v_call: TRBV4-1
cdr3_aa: CASSRGQGTNTGELFF
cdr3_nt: TGCGCCAGCAGCCGCGGACAGGGAACGAACACCGGGGAGCTGTTTTTT

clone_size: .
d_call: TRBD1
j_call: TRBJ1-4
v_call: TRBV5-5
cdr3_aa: CASSLGGQGVAEKLFF
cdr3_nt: TGTGCCAGCAGCTTGGGGGGACAGGGGGTAGCTGAAAAACTGTTTTTT

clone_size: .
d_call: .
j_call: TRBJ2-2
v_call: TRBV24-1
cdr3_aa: CATSVLAPNTGELFF
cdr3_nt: TGTGCCACCAGTGTTCTGGCACCGAACACCGGGGAGCTGTTTTTT

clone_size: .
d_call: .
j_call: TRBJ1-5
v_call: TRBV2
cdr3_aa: CASSSSGQMNQPQHF
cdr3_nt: TGTGCCAGCAGTTCATCAGGACAGATGAATCAGCCCCAGCATTTT

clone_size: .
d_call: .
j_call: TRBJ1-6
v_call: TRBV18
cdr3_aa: CASSQGGNYNSPLHF
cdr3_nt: TGTGCCAGCTCCCAGGGAGGCAACTATAATTCACCCCTCCACTTT

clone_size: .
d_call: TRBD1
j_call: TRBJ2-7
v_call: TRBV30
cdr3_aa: CAWSVLPLETGTYEQYF
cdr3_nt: TGTGCCTGGAGTGTACTCCCCCTCGAGACAGGGACCTACGAGCAGTACTTC

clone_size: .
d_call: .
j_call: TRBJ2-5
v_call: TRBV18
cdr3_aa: CASSLNVGSQETQYF
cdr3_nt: TGTGCCAGCTCCCTGAACGTCGGGAGTCAAGAGACCCAGTACTTC